The rows below give T cell receptor beta chains drawn from one sample of a study of T-cell memory formation after mild COVID-19. TCRdb recomputed calls from the 5' RACE reads with MiXCR, one row per CDR3 protein. Among fewer than 650,000 distinct CDR3 sequences, about 20% were seen once, and the ten largest hold roughly 8.1%. Sequenced sample: PBMCs or a T cell subset sorted from them (not recorded which). The origin of the receptors is an adult woman who had mild COVID-19 (a few samples of this study predate the infection). Cell type and time point are not known. CDR3s include the opening cysteine and the closing phenylalanine or tryptophan. Each record gives: V gene, J gene, D gene, clone size, CDR3 DNA, CDR3 protein. A D gene is named only where the DNA matches it firmly. Only some rows state a clone size, as once, few, many or a class for expanded clones.

>TRBV7-9|TRBJ2-7|TRBD2|many
TGTGCCAGCAGCTTAGTACTAGCGGGCCACGAGCAGTACTTC
CASSLVLAGHEQYF
>TRBV2|TRBJ1-1|NA|NA
TGTGCCAGCAGTAACAGGGCTTGGGACACTGAAGCTTTCTTT
CASSNRAWDTEAFF
>TRBV20-1|TRBJ1-2|NA|NA
TGCAGTGCTGGGAACCGGGACACTGGCTACACCTTC
CSAGNRDTGYTF
>TRBV20-1|TRBJ2-3|NA|many
TGCAGTGCTCTCAATCTGGGGGGAGCAGATACGCAGTATTTT
CSALNLGGADTQYF
>TRBV15|TRBJ2-7|NA|NA
TGTGCCACCAGCACAGAACAAGTCTCCTACGAGCAGTACTTC
CATSTEQVSYEQYF
>TRBV12-3/TRBV12-4|TRBJ2-5|NA|few
TGTGCCAGCAGGTCTATCGACAGACAAGAGACCCAGTACTTC
CASRSIDRQETQYF
>TRBV15|TRBJ2-3|TRBD2|NA
TGTGCCACCACCCCAGGGCCTAGCGGGGTGGTAGATACGCAGTATTTT
CATTPGPSGVVDTQYF
>TRBV24-1|TRBJ2-3|NA|few
TGTGCCACCAGTGCCACAACGGACCGATCAGATACGCAGTATTTT
CATSATTDRSDTQYF
>TRBV24-1|TRBJ1-2|NA|few
TGTGCCACCAGTGAGATGGGGAACTGGTCTAACTATGGCTACACCTTC
CATSEMGNWSNYGYTF
>TRBV6-5|TRBJ2-7|TRBD2|NA
TGTGCCAGCAGTTACGCGGGGGAGTTCTCGATCTACGAGCAGTACTTC
CASSYAGEFSIYEQYF
>TRBV29-1|TRBJ2-1|NA|many
TGCAGCGTTGAGGGGAGCTCCTACAATGAGCAGTTCTTC
CSVEGSSYNEQFF
>TRBV7-8|TRBJ2-1|TRBD2|NA
TGTGCCAGCAGCCATACTAGCGGGACCTACAATGAGCAGTTCTTC
CASSHTSGTYNEQFF
>TRBV6-6|TRBJ2-5|NA|NA
TGTGCCAGCAAAGAGACCAACCCGGCCTCAACTTACCAAGAGACCCAGTACTTC
CASKETNPASTYQETQYF
>TRBV7-9|TRBJ2-1|NA|few
TGTGCCAGCAGCTTTCCCCCTAGGCGGGATTCCTACAATGAGCAGTTCTTC
CASSFPPRRDSYNEQFF
>TRBV12-3/TRBV12-4|TRBJ1-2|NA|NA
TGTGCCAGCAGTTTGGTGGGGTCTAACTATGGCTACACCTTC
CASSLVGSNYGYTF
>TRBV6-5|TRBJ1-5|NA|NA
TGTGCCAGCCGTCTAGGAGGCGGTCAGCCCCAGCATTTT
CASRLGGGQPQHF
>TRBV20-1|TRBJ1-1|NA|NA
TGCAGTGTCCAATCGGGGGCACGGGGCACTGAAGCTTTCTTT
CSVQSGARGTEAFF
>TRBV14|TRBJ2-3|TRBD1|few
TGTGCCAGCAGCCACCCCGGGACAGGGTTATCGTTTATATCCACAGATACGCAGTATTTT
CASSHPGTGLSFISTDTQYF
>TRBV20-1|TRBJ1-1|NA|NA
TGCAGTGCTACGGACAGATTGAAAACTGAAGCTTTCTTT
CSATDRLKTEAFF
>TRBV4-1|TRBJ2-6|NA|NA
TGCGCCAGCAGCCAGCAGGGTGTGGCCAACGTCCTGACTTTC
CASSQQGVANVLTF
>TRBV25-1|TRBJ2-7|NA|NA
TGTGCCAGCAGTGATCACCAGGAACCCGAGCAGTACTTC
CASSDHQEPEQYF
>TRBV19|TRBJ2-2|NA|few
TGTGCCAGTCGGAGGGCGGGGGCCAGCACCGGGGAGCTGTTTTTT
CASRRAGASTGELFF
>TRBV6-2/TRBV6-3|TRBJ2-1|TRBD1|few
TGTGCCAGCAGTTACAGTTGGGACAGGGGGTCCGATGAGCAGTTCTTC
CASSYSWDRGSDEQFF
>TRBV7-9|TRBJ2-3|NA|few
TGTGCCAGCAGCTCTAGATGGAGGACTAGCACAGATACGCAGTATTTT
CASSSRWRTSTDTQYF
>TRBV12-3/TRBV12-4|TRBJ2-1|TRBD2|NA
TGTGCCAGCAGTTTAGGTGGTAGCGGGAGTCACAATGAGCAGTTCTTC
CASSLGGSGSHNEQFF
>TRBV7-9|TRBJ2-7|NA|NA
TGTGCCAGCAGCGGAGGGGTCAGGGCCAACTACGAGCAGTACTTC
CASSGGVRANYEQYF
>TRBV5-1|TRBJ2-1|NA|few
TGCGCCAGCAGCTTGAACGGTTTGGGTGAGCAGTTCTTC
CASSLNGLGEQFF
>TRBV7-2|TRBJ2-3|NA|NA
TGTGCCAGCAGCTTGAATCGGGCTCGGGGCACAGATACGCAGTATTTT
CASSLNRARGTDTQYF
>TRBV7-2|TRBJ2-5|NA|few
TGTGCCAGCAGCCCCGGAGGAGCACGTCAGGAGACCCAGTACTTC
CASSPGGARQETQYF
>TRBV24-1|TRBJ2-1|TRBD2|few
TGTGCCACCAGTGGCACAGGGCAGCGGGGGTTTGATGGAGAGCAGTTCTTC
CATSGTGQRGFDGEQFF
>TRBV4-1|TRBJ1-1|NA|NA
TGCGCCAGCAGCCCTAACCCCGGGAGCGCGAACACTGAAGCTTTCTTT
CASSPNPGSANTEAFF
>TRBV24-1|TRBJ1-5|NA|NA
TGTGCCACCAGTGATCCCTCGATACCTAATCAGCCCCAGCATTTT
CATSDPSIPNQPQHF
>TRBV27|TRBJ2-3|NA|few
TGTGCCAGCAGCCCCTGGGGGGATACGCAGTATTTT
CASSPWGDTQYF